The clone carrying this T cell receptor (beta chain) came up a few times. The antigen remains undetermined. Method: immunoSEQ multiplex PCR; TCRdb's copy keeps in-frame clones and lacks some. Altogether 87,000 or so clones are present, less than 85% being singletons, with the ten largest covering roughly 15%. These data come from a study of Ad26.COV2.S vaccination and SARS-CoV-2 variants. Study-wide results and caveats: Vaccine and placebo groups showed comparable non-spike TCR breadth.

Trimming cost V 6 bases and J 1 base, with 20 bases left between them. Looked up from germline, CDR1 is SGHDT and CDR2 is YYEEEE. The CDR3 has 17 amino acids. The sequence was collected from a human donor who had recovered from COVID-19. The chain employs TRBV5-6 and TRBJ1-3, with TRBD1 as a possible D gene (5 bases). This specimen was peripheral blood, taken after recovery from COVID-19. DNA of the CDR3: TGTGCCAGCACCCTACTTGGGGGAGGCCAGTCTGGAAACACCATATATTTT. Its translation is CASTLLGGGQSGNTIYF.